What follows are 3 T cell receptor beta chains derived from one specimen sequenced in a study of cytomegalovirus exposure and HLA in healthy donors. The PCR used 60 Vbeta and 13 Jbeta primers. Only in-frame clones appear in the TCRdb table, and some are missing; sequencing was by immunoSEQ multiplex PCR. The sample has some 120,000 clones; 70% to 80% are singletons. Sequencing was performed on PBMCs. These receptors originate from a female donor in good health and CMV-seronegative.

V gene TRBV27 combines with J gene TRBJ1-4; D not resolved. CDR3 size: 15 residues. Germline V gene data show CDR1 as MNHEY and CDR2 as SMNVEV (reference sequence). Trimming pared 6 bases from V and 8 bases from J, leaving 19 bases between. In DNA, the CDR3 is TGTGCCAGCAGCTCCCGGCCGGGGTCTTGGGAAAAACTGTTTTTT. This encodes CASSSRPGSWEKLFF.

The chain combines TRBV9 with TRBJ1-2; 8 bases agree with TRBD1. J gave up 2 bases and V 0 bases, and 18 bases lay outside the gene matches. The CDR3 runs to 20 residues. The germline V gene encodes CDR1 SGDLS and CDR2 YYNGEE. The DNA of the CDR3 is TGTGCCAGCAGCGTAGGACACTCCGCAGGGGGCGCTCCCTCCAACTATGGCTACACCTTC. Protein product: CASSVGHSAGGAPSNYGYTF.

CDR3 amino acids: CASSKQDRYEQYF. CDR3 nucleotides: TGTGCCAGTAGCAAACAGGACAGGTACGAGCAGTACTTC. This chain connects TRBV19 to TRBJ2-7; TRBD1 matches 7 bases. V was clipped by 6 bases and J by 4 bases; unmatched bases: 6. The CDR3 contains 13 residues. The germline V gene has CDR1 LNHDA and CDR2 SQIVND (reference sequence). Using reference TRBV19 and TRBJ2-7 for the parts outside the CDR3, the full variable domain is DGGITQSPKYLFRKEGQNVTLSCEQNLNHDAMYWYRQDPGQGLRLIYYSQIVNDFQKGDIAEGYSVSREKKESFPLTVTSAQKNPTAFYLCASSKQDRYEQYFGPGTRLTVT.